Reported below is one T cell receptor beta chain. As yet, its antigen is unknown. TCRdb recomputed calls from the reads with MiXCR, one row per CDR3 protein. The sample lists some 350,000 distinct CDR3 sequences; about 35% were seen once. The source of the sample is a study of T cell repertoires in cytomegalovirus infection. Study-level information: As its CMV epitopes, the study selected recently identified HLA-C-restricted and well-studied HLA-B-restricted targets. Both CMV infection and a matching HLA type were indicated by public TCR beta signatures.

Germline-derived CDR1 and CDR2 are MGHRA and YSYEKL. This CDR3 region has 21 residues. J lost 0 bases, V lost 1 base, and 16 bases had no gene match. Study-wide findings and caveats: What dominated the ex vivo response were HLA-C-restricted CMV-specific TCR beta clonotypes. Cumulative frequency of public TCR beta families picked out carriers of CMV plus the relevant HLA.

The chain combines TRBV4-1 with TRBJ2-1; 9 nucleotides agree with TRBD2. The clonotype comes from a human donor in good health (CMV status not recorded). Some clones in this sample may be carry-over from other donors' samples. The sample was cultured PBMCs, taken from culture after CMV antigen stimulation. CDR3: CASSQGLAGAALPSSYNEQFF. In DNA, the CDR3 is TGCGCCAGCAGCCAAGGATTAGCGGGGGCTGCCCTTCCTAGCTCCTACAATGAGCAGTTCTTC.